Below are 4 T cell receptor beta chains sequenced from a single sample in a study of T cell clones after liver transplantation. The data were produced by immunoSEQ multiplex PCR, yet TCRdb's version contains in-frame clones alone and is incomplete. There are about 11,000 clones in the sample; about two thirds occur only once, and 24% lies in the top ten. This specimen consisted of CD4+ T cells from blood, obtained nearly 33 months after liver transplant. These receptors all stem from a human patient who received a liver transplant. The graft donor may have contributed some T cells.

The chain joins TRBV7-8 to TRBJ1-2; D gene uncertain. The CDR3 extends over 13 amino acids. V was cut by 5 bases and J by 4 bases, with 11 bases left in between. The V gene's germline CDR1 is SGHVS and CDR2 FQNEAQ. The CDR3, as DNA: TGTGCCAGCAGCCTCCGCTCAGGCTATGGCTACACCTTC. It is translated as CASSLRSGYGYTF.

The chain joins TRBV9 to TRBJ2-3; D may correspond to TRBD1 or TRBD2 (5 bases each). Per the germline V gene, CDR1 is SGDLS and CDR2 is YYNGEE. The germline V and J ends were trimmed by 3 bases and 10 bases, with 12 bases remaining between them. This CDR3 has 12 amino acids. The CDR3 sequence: CASSAGTMAQYF. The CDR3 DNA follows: TGTGCCAGCAGCGCCGGGACCATGGCGCAGTATTTT. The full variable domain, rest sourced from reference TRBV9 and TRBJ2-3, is DSGVTQTPKHLITATGQRVTLRCSPRSGDLSVYWYQQSLDQGLQFLIQYYNGEERAKGNILERFSAQQFPDLHSELNLSSLELGDSALYFCASSAGTMAQYFGPGTRLTVL.

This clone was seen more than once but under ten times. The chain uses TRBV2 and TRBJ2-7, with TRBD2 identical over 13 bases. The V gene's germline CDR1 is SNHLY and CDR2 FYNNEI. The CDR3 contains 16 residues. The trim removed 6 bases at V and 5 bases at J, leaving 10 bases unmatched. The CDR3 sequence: CASSDPTSGRANEQYV. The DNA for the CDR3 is TGTGCCAGCAGCGACCCCACTAGCGGGAGGGCCAACGAGCAGTACGTC.

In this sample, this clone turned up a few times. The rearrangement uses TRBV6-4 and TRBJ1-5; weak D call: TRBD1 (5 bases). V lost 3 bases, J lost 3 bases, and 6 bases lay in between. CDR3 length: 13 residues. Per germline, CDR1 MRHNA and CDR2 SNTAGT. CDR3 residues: CASSEDNNQPQHF. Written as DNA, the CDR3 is TGTGCCAGCAGTGAGGACAACAATCAGCCCCAGCATTTT.